These 10 T cell receptor beta chains came from one sample sequenced in a study of beta chain features in type 1 diabetes (dated by TCRdb to 2016 to 2019). The library came from the immunoSEQ multiplex PCR assay. All of the isolated RNA was reverse transcribed with the High Capacity cDNA Reverse Transcription Kit, so expressed TCRB transcripts were sequenced. TCRdb stores this immuneACCESS table with in-frame sequences only. Part of the clones is absent; in the studies checked, under half of the shortfall reflects unresolved V genes, and no reason is known for the rest. This sample has more than 130,000 clones in its table, and around 7% of those were observed once. The top ten hold approximately 1.5% of the sample. The sequencing input was central memory CD4+ T cells from blood. The receptors were sampled from a woman in her thirties in good health.

This chain uses TRBV7-2 with TRBJ2-2; D is perhaps TRBD1 (5 bases). CDR3 length equals 16 residues. In germline, CDR1 is SGHTA, CDR2 FQGNSA. Trimming cost V 2 bases and J 5 bases, with 15 bases left between them. CDR3 protein: CASSLNPAGRTGELFF. The CDR3 DNA follows: TGTGCCAGCAGCTTAAATCCGGCAGGGCGGACCGGGGAGCTGTTTTTT.

The chain combines TRBV7-9 with TRBJ1-1; 7 bases align to TRBD1. J lost 0 bases, V lost 5 bases, and 9 bases had no gene match. Per germline, CDR1 SEHNR and CDR2 FQNEAQ (reference sequence). The CDR3 runs to 16 residues. CDR3 sequence: CASSPTGNNMNTEAFF. CDR3 sequence (DNA): TGTGCCAGCAGCCCGACAGGGAATAACATGAACACTGAAGCTTTCTTT. The complete variable domain, with remaining parts taken from reference TRBV7-9 and TRBJ1-1, reads DTGVSQNPRHKITKRGQNVTFRCDPISEHNRLYWYRQTLGQGPEFLTYFQNEAQLEKSRLLSDRFSAERPKGSFSTLEIQRTEQGDSAMYLCASSPTGNNMNTEAFFGQGTRLTVV.

This clone was found a few times. This sequence joins TRBV27 and TRBJ2-7; TRBD1 matches at 10 bases. This CDR3 contains 16 residues. Losses at the gene ends were 8 bases for V and 2 bases for J; bases not matched to a gene: 12. Germline V gene lookup returns CDR1 MNHEY and CDR2 SMNVEV (reference sequence). CDR3 residues: CASCREGDRGTYEQYF. CDR3 nucleotides: TGTGCCAGCTGTCGTGAAGGGGACAGGGGAACCTACGAGCAGTACTTC.

The CDR3 coding sequence is TGTGCCAGTAGTACCCGGGAGAGCTCCTACAATGAGCAGTTCTTC. This sequence encodes CASSTRESSYNEQFF. The chain combines TRBV19 with TRBJ2-1, with D maybe TRBD2 (6 bases). This CDR3 has 15 residues. The germline V gene has CDR1 LNHDA and CDR2 SQIVND (reference sequence). Trimming took 4 bases from V and 0 from J, leaving 10 bases between them.

This chain connects TRBV11-3 to TRBJ2-1; 12 bases line up with TRBD2. V lost 1 base and J lost 9; bases outside the gene matches: 7. CDR1 and CDR2 from the germline V gene are SGHNT and YENEEA. This CDR3 comprises 16 residues. CDR3 amino acids: CASSLALAGGPSEQFF. For the CDR3, the DNA is TGTGCCAGCAGCTTAGCCCTAGCGGGAGGGCCGAGTGAGCAGTTCTTC.

This clone was recorded many times. This chain links TRBV29-1 with TRBJ2-7; 11 nucleotides match TRBD2. J gave up 0 bases and V 6 bases, and 7 bases lay outside the gene matches. The germline gives CDR1 SQVTM, CDR2 ANQGSEA. CDR3 length equals 15 residues. The CDR3 region has the DNA TGCAGCGTCACGGGGACTAGCGGTATCTCCTACGAGCAGTACTTC. This encodes CSVTGTSGISYEQYF.

This clone has just a few counts. This CDR3 is CASSSGQGNQPQHF. DNA of the CDR3: TGTGCCAGCAGTTCAGGACAGGGTAATCAGCCCCAGCATTTT. This sequence joins TRBV28 and TRBJ1-5; 8 bases map to TRBD1. The CDR3 sequence is 14 residues long. Trimming removed 4 bases from V and 4 bases from J; junction bases left unmatched: 3. Germline assignment: CDR1 MDHEN and CDR2 SYDVKM.

This clone was counted ten times or more. This sequence joins TRBV29-1 and TRBJ2-3; TRBD2 matches 13 bases. The V gene's germline CDR1 is SQVTM and CDR2 ANQGSEA. The CDR3 contains 15 residues. V trimming: 7 bases; J trimming: 1 base; junction bases outside the gene matches: 5. CDR3 loop: CSGRTSGRGTDTQYF. In DNA, the CDR3 is TGCAGCGGGCGGACTAGCGGGAGAGGCACAGATACGCAGTATTTT.

This clone was observed a handful of times. The V gene is TRBV28, the J gene TRBJ2-3; 9 nucleotides agree with TRBD1. The trim removed 1 base at V and 2 bases at J, leaving 4 bases unmatched. The CDR3 has 16 amino acids. In germline, CDR1 is MDHEN, CDR2 SYDVKM. CDR3 DNA: TGTGCCAGCAGTTTATCGGGACAGGGTGACACAGATACGCAGTATTTT. Amino acids: CASSLSGQGDTDTQYF.

This clone was observed a few times. The rearrangement joins TRBV7-2 to TRBJ1-2; 8 bases agree with TRBD1. Germline V gives CDR1 SGHTA, CDR2 FQGNSA. The CDR3 totals 16 residues. J gave up 4 bases and V 4 bases, and 11 bases lay outside the gene matches. The CDR3 spells CASSSPGGELGYGYTF. For the CDR3, the DNA is TGTGCCAGCAGCTCTCCAGGGGGCGAGCTCGGCTATGGCTACACCTTC.